This TCR beta chain was found in a study of cytomegalovirus exposure and HLA in healthy donors. Study results and limitations: High sensitivity and specificity were reportedly achieved when the classifier diagnosed cytomegalovirus status. The study designated 150 to 200 TCR beta chains cytomegalovirus-associated. The tendency of first-cohort TCR clusters to co-occur in the 90 to 150 validation repertoires was the finding of a later analysis. Among TCR sequences, most were rare, though some public TCRs appeared in many donors.

This table comes from immunoSEQ multiplex PCR, and its TCRdb copy is limited to in-frame clones, with some not included. Here the sample spans a few hundred thousand clones, 85% to 95% being singletons. The germline V gene encodes CDR1 WSHSY and CDR2 SAAADI. J gave up 3 bases and V 0 bases, and 11 bases lay outside the gene matches. CDR3 length equals 19 residues. Comment on this clone: Its target is unknown.

Sequenced: PBMCs. The chain links TRBV10-2 to TRBJ1-2, with 12 bases lining up with TRBD1. The sequence came from a woman under 30 in good health and CMV-seronegative. The CDR3 loop reads CASSESGIGTGGPDYGYTF. The CDR3 coding sequence is TGCGCCAGCAGTGAGTCGGGTATTGGGACAGGGGGCCCGGACTATGGCTACACCTTC.